Below, 24 T cell receptor beta chains from the same sample are listed, as sequenced in a study of response to subunit inactivated influenza vaccine. TCRdb reprocessed the RT-PCR reads with MiXCR, giving one entry per CDR3 protein. The table lists approximately 490,000 distinct CDR3 sequences, around 7.9% of them singletons, with about an eighth in the top ten. This specimen consisted of PBMCs from blood, obtained around 25 months after vaccination. The receptor source for this set is a man aged 45 to 70 who received an inactivated influenza vaccine.

The sample holds many counts of this clonotype. V is TRBV6-1 and J is TRBJ2-2; 13 positions match TRBD2. Trimming at V came to 6 bases and at J to 7 bases, leaving 8 bases not matched to a gene. The CDR3 runs 16 residues. Germline values: CDR1 MNHNS, CDR2 SASEGT. The CDR3 here is CASSRGLAGTLGELFF. CDR3 nucleotide sequence: TGTGCCAGCAGCCGGGGACTAGCGGGAACCCTCGGGGAGCTGTTTTTT.

This clonotype was seen more than once but under ten times. This chain connects TRBV11-3 to TRBJ2-3; D might be TRBD2 (6 bases). The germline gives CDR1 SGHNT, CDR2 YENEEA. The V and J ends lost 1 base and 4 bases respectively, with 9 bases between them. The CDR3 extends over 14 amino acids. CDR3 amino acids: CASSLGDFPDTQYF. The CDR3 DNA reads TGTGCCAGCAGCTTAGGGGACTTTCCAGATACGCAGTATTTT.

This clonotype was counted ten times or more. V gene TRBV12-3 or TRBV12-4 combines with J gene TRBJ2-3; TRBD1 aligns across 9 bases. V lost 5 bases, J lost 5 bases, and 8 bases stayed unmatched. The length of the CDR3 is 15 residues. The CDR3 bases are TGTGCCAGCAGTGACAGGGGGAGCGGCATAGATACGCAGTATTTT. Protein: CASSDRGSGIDTQYF.

This clonotype occurred many times. The rearrangement links TRBV19 to TRBJ1-5; weak D call: TRBD1 (5 bases). Between the trimmed V and J ends, which lost 3 bases and 0 bases, there was a span of 12 bases. CDR3 size: 16 residues. Germline loops: CDR1 LNHDA, CDR2 SQIVND (reference sequence). CDR3 nucleotide sequence: TGTGCCAGTAGTATCCGGACACGGGGTAGCAATCAGCCCCAGCATTTT. It encodes CASSIRTRGSNQPQHF.

The chain combines TRBV25-1 with TRBJ2-5; weak D call: TRBD1 (5 bases). Per the germline V gene, CDR1 is MGHDK and CDR2 is SYGVNS. V lost 6 bases, J lost 3 bases, and 11 bases lay in between. The CDR3 spans 13 residues. CDR3 amino acids: CASRRPGKETQYF. The CDR3 nucleotides are TGTGCCAGCAGACGCCCAGGGAAAGAGACCCAGTACTTC.

The chain is built from TRBV5-1 and TRBJ2-7; TRBD1 aligns across 10 bases. CDR1 is SGHRS and CDR2 is YFSETQ in the germline V gene. V trimming: 4 bases; J trimming: 5 bases; junction bases outside the gene matches: 6. The CDR3 has 14 amino acids. DNA for the CDR3: TGCGCCAGCAGCCCCGGGACAGGGGTTAACGAGCAGTACTTC. Translation: CASSPGTGVNEQYF.

This chain connects TRBV18 to TRBJ1-2; no firm D call. V lost 1 base to trimming and J lost 6 bases, with 12 bases between them. This CDR3 comprises 14 residues. Germline assignment: CDR1 KGHSH and CDR2 LQKENI. The CDR3 DNA reads as TGTGCCAGCTCACCACTGGTGCAGGAACATGGCTACACCTTC. The encoded protein is CASSPLVQEHGYTF.

This clonotype was seen repeatedly, ten times or more. At one boundary the junction diverges from the germline segment, which might be a read error. The rearrangement uses TRBV10-3 and TRBJ2-1, with a possible D match to TRBD2 (5 bases). This CDR3 contains 13 residues. Germline CDR1 ENHRY, CDR2 SYGVKD. Written as DNA, the CDR3 is TGTGCCATCAGTGAGTCTAATAGCCGGGATCAACTCTTC. This translates into CAISESNSRDQLF.

At least ten counts were recorded for this clonotype. The chain joins TRBV4-3 to TRBJ1-4; 12 nucleotides match TRBD1. The CDR3 loop spans 16 amino acids. J lost 8 bases, V lost 4 bases, and 8 bases had no gene match. Per germline, CDR1 LGHNA and CDR2 YSLEER. The CDR3 DNA sequence: TGCGCCAGCAGCCCTCGGGACAGGGGGCATTACGAAAAACTGTTTTTT. It codes for CASSPRDRGHYEKLFF.

The chain carries TRBV20-1 and TRBJ1-1; TRBD1 matches at 7 bases. In germline, CDR1 is DFQATT, CDR2 SNEGSKA (reference sequence). CDR3 length: 13 residues. V was pared by 0 bases and J by 6 bases, with 4 bases of the junction left unmatched. The CDR3 bases are TGCAGTGCTAGAGACATAGGGACAGCTGAAGCTTTCTTT. This translates into CSARDIGTAEAFF.

This clonotype was counted a few times. The chain couples TRBV27 to TRBJ2-5; the D call may be TRBD1 or TRBD2 (6 bases each). Germline CDR1 is MNHEY and CDR2 is SMNVEV (reference sequence). CDR3 length: 14 amino acids. With 6 bases removed from V and 5 bases from J, the gap between germline ends came to 16 bases. The CDR3 loop reads CASSPRPGAETQYF. The CDR3 coding sequence is TGTGCCAGCAGCCCAAGGCCGGGGGCGGAGACCCAGTACTTC.

This clonotype was recorded at least ten times. The DNA for the CDR3 is TGCGCCAGCAGCACCCCCTCGACTAGCGGGAGTCATGAGCAGTTCTTC. Translated, it gives CASSTPSTSGSHEQFF. The rearrangement uses TRBV5-1 and TRBJ2-1; TRBD2 matches at 12 bases. Germline trimming cut 4 bases from V and 8 bases from J; bases unmatched to any gene: 10. The germline V gene has CDR1 SGHRS and CDR2 YFSETQ. The CDR3 loop spans 16 amino acids.

This clonotype has only a few counts. V and J are TRBV6-2 or TRBV6-3 and TRBJ2-7; TRBD1 matches 7 bases. After removal of 6 bases from V and 0 bases from J, the junction contained 5 bases not matched to a gene. The CDR3 has 14 amino acids. Germline V gene data show CDR1 as MNHEY and CDR2 as SVGEGT. The CDR3 region has the DNA TGTGCCAGCAGGAATTGGGACAGCTCCTACGAGCAGTACTTC. It translates to CASRNWDSSYEQYF.

V usage is TRBV29-1 and J usage is TRBJ2-7, with 7 positions matching TRBD1. CDR1 is SQVTM, CDR2 ANQGSEA, per germline. With 5 bases clipped from V and 2 bases from J, the junction kept 3 bases outside the gene matches. The CDR3 sequence is 12 residues long. In nucleotides, the CDR3 is TGCAGCGTTACCGGGACAGCCTACGAGCAGTACTTC. This gives the protein CSVTGTAYEQYF.

The chain couples TRBV20-1 to TRBJ1-6; 11 bases line up with TRBD1. V lost 5 bases, J lost 6 bases, and 9 bases stayed unmatched. The CDR3 is 16 amino acids. Germline-derived CDR1 and CDR2 are DFQATT and SNEGSKA (reference sequence). The CDR3 DNA reads as TGCAGTGCTTTACGGACAGGGGGCATCGGTAATTCACCCCTCCACTTT. Its protein product is CSALRTGGIGNSPLHF.

Many counts were recorded for this clonotype. The chain has TRBV20-1 and TRBJ1-5; D is unresolved. CDR1 is DFQATT, CDR2 SNEGSKA, per germline (reference sequence). V lost 3 bases and J 0 bases, leaving 9 bases between the germline ends. The CDR3 is made up of 14 amino acids. Written as DNA, the CDR3 is TGCAGTGCTAGTCGCGGGTATAGCAATCAGCCCCAGCATTTT. This sequence encodes CSASRGYSNQPQHF.

The chain uses TRBV28 and TRBJ2-1; D is uncertain. Trimming removed 2 bases at V and 9 bases at J, with 8 bases between. CDR1 and CDR2 from the germline V gene are MDHEN and SYDVKM. The CDR3 is 12 residues long. Written as DNA, the CDR3 is TGTGCCAGCAGTTTAATGGTTCGTGAGCAGTTCTTC. Its translation is CASSLMVREQFF.

This clonotype has a count of ten or more. This sequence joins TRBV7-2 and TRBJ1-2, with TRBD1 as a possible D gene (6 bases). V was pared by 5 bases and J by 4 bases, with 14 bases between. This CDR3 has 14 residues. Germline-derived CDR1 and CDR2 are SGHTA and FQGNSA. The CDR3 DNA is TGTGCCAGCAGCGCCCGGGACACTCTCTATGGCTACACCTTC. Its translation: CASSARDTLYGYTF.

The gene calls are TRBV7-8 and TRBJ2-5; D uncertain. The CDR3 sequence is 12 residues long. Germline CDR1 reads SGHVS; CDR2 reads FQNEAQ. Trimming pared 5 bases from V and 4 bases from J, leaving 8 bases between. The CDR3: CASSQNGETQYF. The CDR3 DNA sequence: TGTGCCAGCAGCCAAAATGGAGAGACCCAGTACTTC.

This clonotype was seen many times. The V gene is TRBV20-1, the J gene TRBJ2-5, with 7 bases fitting TRBD2. Germline trimming cut 0 bases from V and 1 base from J; bases unmatched to any gene: 5. The CDR3 has 15 amino acids. CDR1 and CDR2 (germline): DFQATT, SNEGSKA (reference sequence). The CDR3 spells CSAREFGGGQETQYF. The CDR3 DNA is TGCAGTGCTAGAGAGTTCGGCGGGGGCCAAGAGACCCAGTACTTC.

This clonotype occurred many times. V and J are TRBV7-9 and TRBJ2-5; TRBD2 is a possible D gene (6 bases). There are 13 residues in the CDR3. Germline CDR1 is SEHNR and CDR2 is FQNEAQ (reference sequence). V lost 5 bases and J lost 5, with 12 bases in between. The CDR3 spells CASSHGSSETQYF. The CDR3 coding sequence is TGTGCCAGCAGCCACGGGAGTAGCGAGACCCAGTACTTC.

V is TRBV6-6 and J is TRBJ2-1, with D unclear. Trimming shortened V by 2 bases and J by 8 bases, and 7 bases separated the two germline ends. Germline values: CDR1 MNHNY, CDR2 SVGAGI (reference sequence). This CDR3 contains 12 residues. In nucleotides, the CDR3 is TGTGCCAGCAGTTACCGATCCCATGAGCAGTTCTTC. It is translated as CASSYRSHEQFF.

Written as DNA, the CDR3 is TGCAGTGCGTTTGGGACAGTCAATACAGATACGCAGTATTTT. It is translated as CSAFGTVNTDTQYF. The V gene is TRBV20-1, the J gene TRBJ2-3; 7 bases map to TRBD1. Germline loops: CDR1 DFQATT, CDR2 SNEGSKA (reference sequence). The CDR3 spans 14 residues. V dropped 6 bases and J dropped 3; count of bases not matched to a gene: 9.

V gene TRBV2 combines with J gene TRBJ2-1, with TRBD1 identical over 7 bases. The V segment lost 7 bases and the J segment 0 bases; nucleotides outside the gene matches: 3. In germline, CDR1 is SNHLY, CDR2 FYNNEI. The CDR3 spans 14 residues. The CDR3 region has the DNA TGTGCCAGCAAAGGGGACAGCTCCTACAATGAGCAGTTCTTC. This sequence encodes CASKGDSSYNEQFF.